The clone carrying this T cell receptor (beta chain) was seen more than once but under ten times. This sample stems from a study of cytomegalovirus exposure and HLA in healthy donors. Study details: The 90 to 150 validation repertoires, a later analysis reported, used the same platform as the roughly 730 repertoires from the first cohort.

Libraries were prepared by immunoSEQ multiplex PCR; TCRdb keeps only in-frame clonotypes and omits some of them. This table has about 130,000 clones, roughly 89% appearing once. The CDR3 runs 14 residues. From germline, CDR1 is PRHDT and CDR2 FYEKMQ (reference sequence). The germline V and J ends were trimmed by 3 bases and 9 bases, with 12 bases remaining between them. The chain carries TRBV13 and TRBJ1-6, with D possibly matching TRBD1 (5 bases). The sequence was collected from a woman aged 18-29 years in good health and CMV-seronegative. The material sequenced was PBMCs. Here the CDR3 reads CASSLGRAPSPLHF. DNA of the CDR3: TGTGCCAGCAGCTTGGGCAGGGCCCCTTCACCCCTCCACTTT.